Following are 28 T cell receptor beta chains from one sample sequenced in a study of T cell responses to AZD1222 COVID-19 vaccine. Assay: immunoSEQ multiplex PCR; the TCRdb copy retains only in-frame clones and omits some. The data hold 90,000 to 120,000 clones, with about 90% observed a single time. The source was peripheral blood, collected 28 days after the second AZD1222 dose. All receptors derive from an adult who received the AZD1222 COVID-19 vaccine.

The CDR3 nucleotides are TGTGCCAGCAGCTTAGCTCGGACAGGGGGCGCAAATAACTATGGCTACACCTTC. Protein: CASSLARTGGANNYGYTF. V usage is TRBV7-9 and J usage is TRBJ1-2; 11 nucleotides agree with TRBD1. Germline V lookup: CDR1 SEHNR, CDR2 FQNEAQ (reference sequence). The junction had 7 bases not matched to a gene; V was cut back by 0 bases and J by 1 base. The CDR3 spans 18 residues.

The rearrangement joins TRBV29-1 to TRBJ2-3, with TRBD1 matching 10 bases. Losses at the gene ends were 6 bases for V and 2 bases for J; bases not matched to a gene: 5. The germline V gene encodes CDR1 SQVTM and CDR2 ANQGSEA. The CDR3 is made up of 14 amino acids. The CDR3 reads CSVTGTGVTDTQYF. The CDR3 DNA follows: TGCAGCGTGACGGGGACAGGGGTCACAGATACGCAGTATTTT.

Written as DNA, the CDR3 is TGCAGCGTTGAGACCCAGGGCTATGGCTACACCTTC. This sequence encodes CSVETQGYGYTF. This chain connects TRBV29-1 to TRBJ1-2; D is perhaps TRBD1 (5 bases). Germline CDR1 SQVTM, CDR2 ANQGSEA. V was pared by 3 bases and J by 4 bases, with 9 bases between. The CDR3 is 12 amino acids.

The chain combines TRBV11-2 with TRBJ2-1; TRBD2 matches at 14 bases. This CDR3 is 17 amino acids long. After removal of 5 bases from V and 3 bases from J, the junction contained 6 bases not matched to a gene. The germline V gene has CDR1 SGHAT and CDR2 FQNNGV. CDR3 coding DNA: TGTGCCAGCAGCACCGGACTAGCGGGAGGTATCTACAATGAGCAGTTCTTC. Its protein product is CASSTGLAGGIYNEQFF. Looking up the rest from reference TRBV11-2 and TRBJ2-1 gives the full variable domain: EAGVAQSPRYKIIEKRQSVAFWCNPISGHATLYWYQQILGQGPKLLIQFQNNGVVDDSQLPKDRFSAERLKGVDSTLKIQPAKLEDSAVYLCASSTGLAGGIYNEQFFGPGTRLTVL.

CDR3 DNA sequence: TGTGCCAGCGAGGACAGGGGAATCAACAATGAGCAGTTCTTC. The encoded protein is CASEDRGINNEQFF. The chain recombines TRBV2 with TRBJ2-1; 9 bases align to TRBD1. V lost 8 bases to trimming and J lost 5 bases; unmatched junction nucleotides: 7. This CDR3 is 14 amino acids long. Germline loops: CDR1 SNHLY, CDR2 FYNNEI.

This rearrangement joins TRBV28 to TRBJ2-6; no clear D gene. Trimming left V 7 bases short and J 0 bases short, with 7 bases between. The germline CDR1 and CDR2 sequences are MDHEN and SYDVKM. The CDR3 sequence is 14 residues long. CDR3 coding DNA: TGTGCCAGCACCCAATTCTCTGGGGCCAACGTCCTGACTTTC. Its protein is CASTQFSGANVLTF.

This clone turned up a few times. This chain uses TRBV2 with TRBJ2-7, with 7 bases aligning to TRBD2. Germline V CDR1 and CDR2: SNHLY, FYNNEI. Unmatched junction bases numbered 6, after V lost 9 bases and J lost 4 bases. The CDR3 is 12 residues long. The CDR3 DNA is TGTGCCAGTAAGAGGGAGGGGTACGAGCAGTACTTC. Its translation is CASKREGYEQYF.

This chain uses TRBV5-8 with TRBJ2-5, with 13 bases matching TRBD2. V dropped 6 bases and J dropped 4; count of bases not matched to a gene: 12. The CDR3 is made up of 17 amino acids. From germline, CDR1 is SGHTS and CDR2 YDEGEE. The CDR3 DNA reads TGTGCCAGCACCTTTAAGTGGGGACTAGCGGGGTTAGAGACCCAGTACTTC. It is translated as CASTFKWGLAGLETQYF.

This chain links TRBV4-1 with TRBJ2-1; tentative D call: TRBD2 (7 bases). The CDR3 loop spans 16 amino acids. Per germline, CDR1 MGHRA and CDR2 YSYEKL. Between the trimmed V and J ends, which lost 3 bases and 0 bases, there was a span of 12 bases. The CDR3 nucleotides are TGCGCCAGCAGCCATGGGGGGGGCAGCTCCTACAATGAGCAGTTCTTC. Encoded protein: CASSHGGGSSYNEQFF.

This clone occurred a few times. The rearrangement uses TRBV12-5 and TRBJ2-1; D perhaps matches TRBD1 (6 bases). Looked up from germline, CDR1 is LGHNT and CDR2 is FRNRAP. The CDR3 spans 13 residues. Deletions cut 4 bases from V and 6 bases from J, with 10 bases between. The CDR3 nucleotides are TGTGCTAGTGGTTCTGCGACAGGCAATGAGCAGTTCTTC. This sequence encodes CASGSATGNEQFF.

The CDR3 DNA sequence: TGTGCCAGCAGTGATAGGGCCAGGGTCTATAGCAATCAGCCCCAGCATTTT. It translates to CASSDRARVYSNQPQHF. The rearrangement joins TRBV2 to TRBJ1-5, with a tentative D call TRBD1 (5 bases). Germline V CDR1 and CDR2: SNHLY, FYNNEI. This CDR3 has 17 amino acids. Trimming shortened V by 3 bases and J by 0 bases, and 15 bases separated the two germline ends.

This clone was seen more than once but under ten times. The rearrangement joins TRBV30 to TRBJ2-2, with 8 bases matching TRBD1. This CDR3 region has 15 residues. V lost 0 bases to trimming and J lost 7 bases; unmatched junction nucleotides: 7. CDR1 is GTSNPN and CDR2 is SVGIG in the germline V gene (reference sequence). The CDR3 loop is CAWSVGGDRNGELFF. In nucleotides, the CDR3 is TGTGCCTGGAGTGTAGGTGGGGACAGGAACGGGGAGCTGTTTTTT. The variable domain in full, completed from reference TRBV30 and TRBJ2-2, reads SQTIHQWPATLVQPVGSPLSLECTVEGTSNPNLYWYRQAAGRGLQLLFYSVGIGQISSEVPQNLSASRPQDRQFILSSKKLLLSDSGFYLCAWSVGGDRNGELFFGEGSRLTVL.

This clone was seen a single time. The chain carries TRBV27 and TRBJ1-1; perhaps TRBD1 as D (5 bases). This CDR3 comprises 15 residues. Per germline, CDR1 MNHEY and CDR2 SMNVEV (reference sequence). V was clipped by 0 bases and J by 4 bases, with 12 bases between them. The CDR3 spells CASSLSSWGTTEAFF. CDR3 nucleotides: TGTGCCAGCAGTTTATCGTCTTGGGGGACCACTGAAGCTTTCTTT.

The genes are TRBV11-2 and TRBJ1-3; D is unresolved. In germline, CDR1 is SGHAT, CDR2 FQNNGV. The CDR3 has 13 residues. V lost 7 bases to trimming and J lost 2 bases, with 9 bases between them. CDR3 sequence reads: CASNPGPGNTIYF. The CDR3 DNA reads as TGTGCCAGCAACCCCGGACCTGGAAACACCATATATTTT.

This chain connects TRBV4-1 to TRBJ1-2, with a weak D call TRBD1 (6 bases). CDR1 MGHRA and CDR2 YSYEKL come from the germline V gene. The V end lost 2 bases, the J end lost 3 bases, and 10 bases lay between the germline ends. CDR3 length: 14 residues. The CDR3 is CASSQNRADYGYTF. CDR3 nucleotides: TGCGCCAGCAGCCAAAACAGGGCTGACTATGGCTACACCTTC.

J is TRBJ1-2 and V is TRBV5-1; 7 bases are shared with TRBD1. Unmatched junction bases numbered 10, after V lost 0 bases and J lost 11 bases. Per the germline V gene, CDR1 is SGHRS and CDR2 is YFSETQ. The CDR3 runs 14 residues. CDR3: CASSLEQTGLRYTF. The CDR3 region has the DNA TGCGCCAGCAGCTTGGAACAGACAGGGTTGAGATACACCTTC.

The V and J genes are TRBV27 and TRBJ1-6; D is perhaps TRBD1 (5 bases). The CDR3 spans 14 residues. V shed 3 bases and J shed 5 bases, with 8 bases lying between them. The germline V gene encodes CDR1 MNHEY and CDR2 SMNVEV (reference sequence). CDR3 nucleotide sequence: TGTGCCAGCAGTTTGGGACGCCATAATTCACCCCTCCACTTT. Translating gives CASSLGRHNSPLHF.

This chain joins TRBV7-9 and TRBJ1-2; D not resolved. CDR1 and CDR2 from the germline V gene are SEHNR and FQNEAQ (reference sequence). The CDR3 contains 15 residues. Trimming removed 1 base at V and 3 bases at J, with 12 bases between. This CDR3 is CASSLDHIRDYGYTF. In DNA, the CDR3 is TGTGCCAGCAGCTTAGATCACATCCGGGACTATGGCTACACCTTC.

This CDR3 reads CASSGGPGLAVSSYEQYF. CDR3 nucleotide sequence: TGTGCCAGCAGCGGAGGCCCAGGACTAGCGGTGAGCTCCTACGAGCAGTACTTC. The V call is TRBV9, the J call TRBJ2-7; 10 bases are a match to TRBD2. Germline trimming cut 3 bases from V and 0 bases from J; bases unmatched to any gene: 12. The CDR3 totals 18 residues. CDR1 and CDR2 (germline): SGDLS, YYNGEE.

The V call is TRBV7-9, the J call TRBJ2-2; D gene ambiguous. Per the germline V gene, CDR1 is SEHNR and CDR2 is FQNEAQ (reference sequence). This CDR3 spans 11 amino acids. Trimming took off 5 bases at V and 8 bases at J, with 6 bases between the two ends. CDR3 coding DNA: TGTGCCAGCAGCCCTGGGGGGGAGCTGTTTTTT. Amino acid sequence: CASSPGGELFF.

The V gene is TRBV28, the J gene TRBJ1-1; D is possibly TRBD1 (5 bases). CDR3 length: 14 residues. V shed 0 bases and J shed 5 bases, with 10 bases lying between them. Germline CDR1 reads MDHEN; CDR2 reads SYDVKM. This CDR3 reads CASSLWSRGTEAFF. As DNA, the CDR3 is TGTGCCAGCAGTTTATGGTCGCGGGGGACTGAAGCTTTCTTT.

The chain employs TRBV28 and TRBJ1-2; no firm D call. The CDR3 extends over 16 amino acids. Germline CDR1 is MDHEN and CDR2 is SYDVKM. V shed 1 base and J shed 1 base, with 13 bases lying between them. This CDR3 reads CASSLLFRPDNYGYTF. For the CDR3, the DNA is TGTGCCAGCAGTTTATTATTCCGCCCGGATAACTATGGCTACACCTTC.

J is TRBJ2-7 and V is TRBV19; TRBD2 aligns across 8 bases. This CDR3 has 18 residues. Germline V gene lookup returns CDR1 LNHDA and CDR2 SQIVND (reference sequence). V dropped 7 bases and J dropped 3; count of bases not matched to a gene: 20. The CDR3 loop reads CASKGPRAGGLIDYEQYF. In nucleotides, the CDR3 is TGTGCCAGTAAGGGTCCTAGGGCGGGAGGCTTGATAGACTACGAGCAGTACTTC.

This clone was recorded once. The V call is TRBV28, the J call TRBJ2-3; 7 bases are a match to TRBD2. The trim removed 4 bases at V and 11 bases at J, leaving 6 bases unmatched. The germline V gene encodes CDR1 MDHEN and CDR2 SYDVKM. This CDR3 has 12 amino acids. The CDR3 region is CASSSQGGGQYF. The CDR3 nucleotides read TGTGCCAGCAGTTCCCAGGGCGGGGGGCAGTATTTT.

The J gene is TRBJ1-5, the V gene TRBV2; no clear D. Germline V gene data show CDR1 as SNHLY and CDR2 as FYNNEI. V dropped 4 bases and J dropped 0 bases, with 13 bases sitting between them. CDR3 length: 16 amino acids. The CDR3 is CASSASGRYSNQPQHF. Written as DNA, the CDR3 is TGTGCCAGCAGTGCCTCCGGTAGATATAGCAATCAGCCCCAGCATTTT.

The CDR3 is CASSLTGWAEAFF. Written as DNA, the CDR3 is TGTGCCAGCAGTTTAACAGGGTGGGCTGAAGCTTTCTTT. V is TRBV27 and J is TRBJ1-1; D is perhaps TRBD1 (6 bases). V lost 2 bases, J lost 6 bases, and 10 bases lay in between. The CDR3 is 13 residues long. Looked up from germline, CDR1 is MNHEY and CDR2 is SMNVEV (reference sequence).

The chain couples TRBV7-9 to TRBJ1-4; D may be TRBD1 (5 bases). From germline, CDR1 is SEHNR and CDR2 FQNEAQ (reference sequence). Trimming cost V 3 bases and J 3 bases, with 8 bases left between them. The CDR3 loop spans 14 amino acids. CDR3 protein: CASSFQGANEKLFF. CDR3 coding DNA: TGTGCCAGCAGCTTTCAGGGTGCTAATGAAAAACTGTTTTTT.

The chain recombines TRBV5-1 with TRBJ1-2; a possible D gene is TRBD1 (6 bases). Per the germline V gene, CDR1 is SGHRS and CDR2 is YFSETQ. Trimming stripped 4 bases from V and 2 bases from J, with 18 bases between. The CDR3 covers 16 residues. The CDR3 nucleotides read TGCGCCAGCAGCCCTATTCAGGGGCGGGGAAACTATGGCTACACCTTC. Its protein is CASSPIQGRGNYGYTF. The variable domain in full, completed from reference TRBV5-1 and TRBJ1-2, reads KAGVTQTPRYLIKTRGQQVTLSCSPISGHRSVSWYQQTPGQGLQFLFEYFSETQRNKGNFPGRFSGRQFSNSRSEMNVSTLELGDSALYLCASSPIQGRGNYGYTFGSGTRLTVV.